One sample yielded the 27 T cell receptor beta chains listed below, sequenced in a study of regulatory and conventional T cells in RAG deficiency. Method: immunoSEQ multiplex PCR; TCRdb's copy keeps in-frame clones and lacks some. The top ten clones hold 9.5% to 15% of a sample with 6,000 to 8,500 clones, roughly four fifths of them seen once. Separately, the same data were catalogued under a study of regulatory T cells. That report adds: The PCR used 52 TRBV and 13 TRBJ primers.

Source material: CD8+ T cells sorted from blood. These receptors came from a human donor in good health.

The sample holds one count of this clone. One end of the junction varies from germline; a read error may be responsible. The rearrangement joins TRBV7-7 to TRBJ2-2; D unresolved. The CDR3 length is 17 residues. Looked up from germline, CDR1 is SSHAT and CDR2 is FNYEAQ (reference sequence). The CDR3 loop reads CASSPGLVGTNTGELFF. The CDR3 DNA is TGTGCTAGCAGCCCCGGGTTAGTTGGCACGAACACCGGGGAGCTGTTTTTT.

The chain is built from TRBV11-3 and TRBJ2-1, with 8 bases aligning to TRBD2. Per germline, CDR1 SGHNT and CDR2 YENEEA. The CDR3 is made up of 17 amino acids. The V gene end was trimmed by 1 base and the J gene end by 5 bases; junction bases not matched to a gene: 10. CDR3 in DNA: TGTGCCAGCAGCTTAGCCCTCAGCGGGGGCATCCACAATGAGCAGTTCTTC. Translation gives CASSLALSGGIHNEQFF.

The rearrangement uses TRBV5-8 and TRBJ2-7; TRBD2 agrees at 7 bases. The CDR3 spans 16 residues. Trimming removed 5 bases from V and 1 base from J; junction bases left unmatched: 12. Germline V gene sequence: CDR1 SGHTS, CDR2 YDEGEE. DNA for the CDR3: TGTGCCAGCAGTCCAGCCTGGCTAGCGGTGTCCTACGAGCAGTACTTC. Amino acids: CASSPAWLAVSYEQYF.

This sequence joins TRBV4-3 and TRBJ1-6; the D is unclear. The germline CDR1 and CDR2 sequences are LGHNA and YSLEER. The CDR3 is 16 amino acids. The V end lost 1 base, the J end lost 3 bases, and 10 bases lay between the germline ends. The CDR3 DNA is TGCGCCAGCAGCCAAGGTCCGACTGACTATAATTCACCCCTCCACTTT. Translated, it gives CASSQGPTDYNSPLHF.

The rearrangement uses TRBV9 and TRBJ2-2; tentatively, D is TRBD2 (6 bases). The length of the CDR3 is 15 residues. Germline loops: CDR1 SGDLS, CDR2 YYNGEE. V was trimmed by 5 bases and J by 0 bases, leaving 11 bases between them. The CDR3 coding sequence is TGTGCCAGCAGGGCGACTAGTTCGAACACCGGGGAGCTGTTTTTT. This gives the protein CASRATSSNTGELFF.

Points on this clone: Germline and junction disagree at one end, which may indicate a read error. This chain uses TRBV4-1 with TRBJ2-7, with a weak D call TRBD2 (5 bases). This CDR3 spans 14 amino acids. Germline V gene lookup returns CDR1 MGHRA and CDR2 YSYEKL. The CDR3 loop reads CASSPSGLSYEQYF. The CDR3 nucleotides read TGTGCCAGCAGCCCATCCGGACTGTCCTACGAGCAGTACTTC.

As for this clone: Relative to the germline gene, one junction end is altered; a read error may explain this. The gene calls are TRBV7-3 and TRBJ2-7, with 7 positions matching TRBD1. This CDR3 is built from 12 residues. The germline CDR1 and CDR2 sequences are SGHTA and FQGTGA. CDR3 DNA sequence: TGTGCCAGCAGCTTAGGATCCGGACAGGATAACTTC. This encodes CASSLGSGQDNF.

The V gene is TRBV11-2, the J gene TRBJ2-1; TRBD2 might be the D (7 bases). The CDR3 sequence is 18 residues long. Germline V gives CDR1 SGHAT, CDR2 FQNNGV. Between the trimmed V and J ends, which lost 2 bases and 3 bases, there was a span of 20 bases. Here the CDR3 reads CASSLIYEGGLHYNEQFF. The CDR3 DNA follows: TGTGCCAGCAGCTTAATTTATGAGGGGGGGCTCCACTACAATGAGCAGTTCTTC.

The chain is built from TRBV6-5 and TRBJ2-1, with D tentatively TRBD2 (5 bases). From germline, CDR1 is MNHEY and CDR2 SVGAGI. The CDR3 extends over 13 amino acids. The germline V and J ends were trimmed by 4 bases and 2 bases, with 6 bases remaining between them. The CDR3 spells CASSSGTYNEQFF. The CDR3 DNA reads TGTGCCAGCAGTTCCGGGACCTACAATGAGCAGTTCTTC.

V and J are TRBV4-1 and TRBJ1-6; D remains ambiguous. The CDR3 is 15 amino acids. From germline, CDR1 is MGHRA and CDR2 YSYEKL. The V gene lost 0 bases and the J gene lost 7 bases, with 10 bases spanning the gap. This chain's CDR3 is CASSQDPGMNSPLHF. Here the CDR3 DNA reads TGCGCCAGCAGCCAAGATCCAGGCATGAATTCACCCCTCCACTTT.

The chain recombines TRBV6-6 with TRBJ2-1, with TRBD1 matching over 8 bases. From germline, CDR1 is MNHNY and CDR2 SVGAGI (reference sequence). V shed 6 bases and J 2 bases; nucleotides not matched to a gene: 6. The CDR3 extends over 15 amino acids. The CDR3 coding sequence is TGTGCCAGCAGACCCGACAGGGGCGCCTACAATGAGCAGTTCTTC. As protein: CASRPDRGAYNEQFF.

V is TRBV10-3 and J is TRBJ1-2; 7 nucleotides line up with TRBD1. J lost 5 bases, V lost 10 bases, and 4 bases had no gene match. The length of the CDR3 is 11 residues. Looked up from germline, CDR1 is ENHRY and CDR2 is SYGVKD. Here the CDR3 reads CASAGQYGYTF. CDR3 nucleotide sequence: TGTGCCAGCGCGGGACAGTATGGCTACACCTTC.

The chain employs TRBV11-2 and TRBJ1-1, with D uncertain. V was shortened by 5 bases and J by 11 bases, with 12 bases between the two germline ends. The CDR3 totals 11 residues. Germline CDR1 is SGHAT and CDR2 is FQNNGV. DNA for the CDR3: TGTGCCAGCAGCCCGGCGGCCCTGGCTTTCTTT. It translates to CASSPAALAFF.

The chain links TRBV27 to TRBJ2-3, with 9 nucleotides matching TRBD2. V was clipped by 3 bases and J by 2 bases; unmatched bases: 3. CDR3 length: 15 residues. Per the germline V gene, CDR1 is MNHEY and CDR2 is SMNVEV (reference sequence). The CDR3 DNA reads as TGTGCCAGCAGTTTTATAGCGGGGGCCACAGATACGCAGTATTTT. Its protein product is CASSFIAGATDTQYF.

The chain links TRBV27 to TRBJ2-3; tentatively, D is TRBD2 (7 bases). Looked up from germline, CDR1 is MNHEY and CDR2 is SMNVEV (reference sequence). Trimming stripped 8 bases from V and 3 bases from J, with 9 bases between. This CDR3 comprises 12 residues. Here the CDR3 DNA reads TGTGCCAGCGGGGGGGCAACAGATACGCAGTATTTT. This gives the protein CASGGATDTQYF.

This chain links TRBV9 with TRBJ2-3; possible D gene TRBD1, 6 bases. V gave up 3 bases and J gave up 0 bases, with 8 bases separating them. CDR3 size: 14 residues. Germline CDR1 and CDR2: SGDLS and YYNGEE. The CDR3 coding sequence is TGTGCCAGCAGCGCGGACAGAAGCACAGATACGCAGTATTTT. Translation: CASSADRSTDTQYF.

The rearrangement links TRBV7-6 to TRBJ1-4; D remains ambiguous. The CDR3 has 14 amino acids. V gave up 1 base and J gave up 7 bases, with 10 bases separating them. Germline assignment: CDR1 SGHVS and CDR2 FNYEAQ. Here the CDR3 DNA reads TGTGCCAGCAGCTTAGATAGGGATGGTGAAAAACTGTTTTTT. It encodes CASSLDRDGEKLFF.

The V and J genes are TRBV6-5 and TRBJ2-2; D not certain. V dropped 3 bases and J dropped 4 bases, with 6 bases sitting between them. CDR1 and CDR2 from the germline V gene are MNHEY and SVGAGI. There are 13 residues in the CDR3. CDR3 sequence (DNA): TGTGCCAGCAGTTATCTCGCCACCGGGGAGCTGTTTTTT. This translates into CASSYLATGELFF.

This chain joins TRBV5-6 and TRBJ2-3; 11 nucleotides agree with TRBD2. After removal of 0 bases from V and 4 bases from J, the junction contained 1 base not matched to a gene. This CDR3 comprises 15 residues. Per the germline V gene, CDR1 is SGHDT and CDR2 is YYEEEE. CDR3: CASSLVSGGADTQYF. The CDR3 DNA reads TGTGCCAGCAGCTTGGTTAGCGGGGGGGCAGATACGCAGTATTTT.

V and J are TRBV4-1 and TRBJ1-2, with 8 nucleotides matching TRBD1. CDR1 is MGHRA, CDR2 YSYEKL, per germline. V lost 4 bases, J lost 5 bases, and 9 bases stayed unmatched. The CDR3 has 15 residues. The CDR3 DNA reads as TGCGCCAGCAGCCCCTCGGACAGGGCAGAGTATGGCTACACCTTC. It yields the protein CASSPSDRAEYGYTF.

The CDR3 nucleotides read TGTGCCAGCAGTCCATGGACAGGTCCTGTGGGCACTGAAGCTTTCTTT. Translating gives CASSPWTGPVGTEAFF. The gene calls are TRBV28 and TRBJ1-1; 7 nucleotides match TRBD1. The CDR3 is 16 amino acids. From germline, CDR1 is MDHEN and CDR2 SYDVKM. V lost 5 bases, J lost 4 bases, and 13 bases stayed unmatched.

This chain links TRBV6-5 with TRBJ1-1, with D unresolved. Between the trimmed V and J ends, which lost 0 bases and 0 bases, there was a span of 11 bases. Germline V gene lookup returns CDR1 MNHEY and CDR2 SVGAGI. The CDR3 covers 16 residues. The CDR3 DNA sequence: TGTGCCAGCAGTTACTCGACCCAGAGCATGAACACTGAAGCTTTCTTT. This encodes CASSYSTQSMNTEAFF.

A single count supports this clone. The chain carries TRBV5-1 and TRBJ1-3; TRBD1 matches at 7 bases. The CDR3 loop spans 14 amino acids. The germline gives CDR1 SGHRS, CDR2 YFSETQ. J gave up 1 base and V 3 bases, and 1 base lay outside the gene matches. The CDR3 DNA reads TGCGCCAGCAGCTCAGGGGGTTCTGGAAACACCATATATTTT. This gives the protein CASSSGGSGNTIYF.

This clone was seen only a few times. This chain links TRBV19 with TRBJ1-6; no clear D. The germline CDR1 and CDR2 sequences are LNHDA and SQIVND (reference sequence). V shed 2 bases and J shed 4 bases, with 12 bases lying between them. The CDR3 is made up of 16 amino acids. The DNA of the CDR3 is TGTGCCAGTAGTATATTGGGGATGGGGTATAATTCACCCCTCCACTTT. This sequence encodes CASSILGMGYNSPLHF.

This chain uses TRBV15 with TRBJ2-1, with a weak D call TRBD1 (6 bases). The CDR3 is 15 residues long. Trimming stripped 9 bases from V and 2 bases from J, with 17 bases between. Germline CDR1 LNHNV, CDR2 YYDKDF (reference sequence). In nucleotides, the CDR3 is TGTGCCACTCAAATTACAGGGATTGCCTACAATGAGCAGTTCTTC. It specifies CATQITGIAYNEQFF.

This clone appeared a single time. The chain is built from TRBV5-6 and TRBJ1-1; perhaps TRBD1 as D (5 bases). This CDR3 has 14 amino acids. CDR1 is SGHDT, CDR2 YYEEEE, per germline. V shed 2 bases and J shed 2 bases, with 10 bases lying between them. This CDR3 is CASSFGTVNTEAFF. In DNA, the CDR3 is TGTGCCAGCAGCTTCGGGACCGTTAACACTGAAGCTTTCTTT.

The gene calls are TRBV19 and TRBJ1-1; the match to TRBD1 covers 7 bases. The V gene end was trimmed by 4 bases and the J gene end by 1 base; junction bases not matched to a gene: 6. The CDR3 length is 15 residues. The germline V gene encodes CDR1 LNHDA and CDR2 SQIVND (reference sequence). CDR3 protein: CASSTGGGENTEAFF. CDR3 nucleotide sequence: TGTGCCAGTAGTACCGGAGGGGGCGAGAACACTGAAGCTTTCTTT.